This TCR beta chain originates from a study of T cell repertoires in ileal Crohn's disease. Looking at the study overall: At postoperative colonoscopy, neoterminal ileum biopsies were taken as M6.

Indicated time point: neoterminal ileum biopsy at postoperative endoscopy, about 6 months after surgery. Eligibility required adulthood, ileal or ileocolonic Crohn's disease and indicated ileocolonic resection. This CDR3 has 13 amino acids. Trimming removed 8 bases from V and 5 bases from J; junction bases left unmatched: 5. Germline V gene sequence: CDR1 SEHNR, CDR2 FQNEAQ (reference sequence). Generated by immunoSEQ multiplex PCR, the TCRdb table keeps only in-frame clones and is missing some. The sample lists roughly 3,900 clones; roughly 78% were seen once. This TCR was recovered from an adult with Crohn's disease. The sequenced sample consisted of ileal tissue. The chain carries TRBV7-9 and TRBJ1-5; 8 bases fit TRBD1. The CDR3 DNA reads TGTGCCAGCTCCGGACAGGGTGATCAGCCCCAGCATTTT. Residues: CASSGQGDQPQHF.